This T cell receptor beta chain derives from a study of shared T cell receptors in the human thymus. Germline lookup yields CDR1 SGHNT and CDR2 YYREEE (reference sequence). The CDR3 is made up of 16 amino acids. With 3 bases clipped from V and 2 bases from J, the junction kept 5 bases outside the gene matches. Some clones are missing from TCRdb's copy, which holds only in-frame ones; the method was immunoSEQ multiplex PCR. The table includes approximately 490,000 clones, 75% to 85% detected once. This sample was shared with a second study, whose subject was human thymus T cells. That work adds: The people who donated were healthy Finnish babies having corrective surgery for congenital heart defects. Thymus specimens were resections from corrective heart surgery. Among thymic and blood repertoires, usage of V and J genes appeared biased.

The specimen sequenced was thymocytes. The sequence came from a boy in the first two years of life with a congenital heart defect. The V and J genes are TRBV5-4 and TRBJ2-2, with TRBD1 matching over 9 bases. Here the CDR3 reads CASSSGQGVNTGELFF. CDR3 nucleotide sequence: TGTGCCAGCAGCTCGGGACAGGGTGTCAACACCGGGGAGCTGTTTTTT.